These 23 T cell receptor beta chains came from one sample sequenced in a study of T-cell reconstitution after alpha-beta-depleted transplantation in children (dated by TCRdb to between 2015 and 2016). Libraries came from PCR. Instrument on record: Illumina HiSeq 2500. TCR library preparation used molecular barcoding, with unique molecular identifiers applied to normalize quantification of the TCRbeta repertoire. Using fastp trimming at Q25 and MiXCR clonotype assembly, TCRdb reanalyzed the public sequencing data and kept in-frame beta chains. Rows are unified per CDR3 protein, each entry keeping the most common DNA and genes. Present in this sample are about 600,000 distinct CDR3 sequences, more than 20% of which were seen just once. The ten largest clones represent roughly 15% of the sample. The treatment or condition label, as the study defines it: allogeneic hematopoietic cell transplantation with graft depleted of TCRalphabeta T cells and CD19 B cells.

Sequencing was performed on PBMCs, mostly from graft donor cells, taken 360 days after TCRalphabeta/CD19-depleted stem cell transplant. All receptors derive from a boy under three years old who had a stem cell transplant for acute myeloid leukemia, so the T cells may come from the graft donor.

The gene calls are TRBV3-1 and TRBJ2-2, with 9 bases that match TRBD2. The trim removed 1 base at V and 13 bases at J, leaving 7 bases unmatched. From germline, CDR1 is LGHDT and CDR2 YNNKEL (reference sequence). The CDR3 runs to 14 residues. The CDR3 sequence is CASSQVERGEVLFF. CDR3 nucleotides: TGTGCCAGCAGCCAAGTTGAGCGGGGGGAGGTGCTGTTTTTT.

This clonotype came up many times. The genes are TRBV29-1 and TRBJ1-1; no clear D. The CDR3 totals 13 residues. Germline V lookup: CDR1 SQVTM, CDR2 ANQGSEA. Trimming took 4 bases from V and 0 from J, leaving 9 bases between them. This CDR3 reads CSVGGLMNTEAFF. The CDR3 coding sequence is TGCAGCGTTGGCGGGTTAATGAACACTGAAGCTTTCTTT.

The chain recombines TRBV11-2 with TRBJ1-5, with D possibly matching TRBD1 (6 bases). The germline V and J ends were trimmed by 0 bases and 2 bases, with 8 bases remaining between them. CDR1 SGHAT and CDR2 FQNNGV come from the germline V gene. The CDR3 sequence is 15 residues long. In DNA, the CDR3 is TGTGCCAGCAGCTTAGAGGGGGGGCGCAATCAGCCCCAGCATTTT. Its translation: CASSLEGGRNQPQHF.

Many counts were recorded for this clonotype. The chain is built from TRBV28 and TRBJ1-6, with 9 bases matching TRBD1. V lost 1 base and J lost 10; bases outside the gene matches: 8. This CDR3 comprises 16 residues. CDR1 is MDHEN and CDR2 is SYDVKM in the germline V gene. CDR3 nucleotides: TGTGCCAGCAGTTTATCCCGTGGGACAGGGTTGTCACCCCTCCACTTT. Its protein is CASSLSRGTGLSPLHF.

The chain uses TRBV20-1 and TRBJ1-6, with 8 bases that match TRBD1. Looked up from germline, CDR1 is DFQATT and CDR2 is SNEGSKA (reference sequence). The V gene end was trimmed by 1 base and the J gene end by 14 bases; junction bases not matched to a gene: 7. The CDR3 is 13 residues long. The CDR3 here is CSARVSGGSSLHF. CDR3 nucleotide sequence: TGCAGTGCTAGAGTCTCAGGGGGCAGTTCCCTCCACTTT.

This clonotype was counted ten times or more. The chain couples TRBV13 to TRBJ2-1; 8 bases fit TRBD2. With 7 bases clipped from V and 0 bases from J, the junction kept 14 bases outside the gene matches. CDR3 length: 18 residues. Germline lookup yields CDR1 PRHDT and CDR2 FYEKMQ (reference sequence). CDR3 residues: CASNLLSGGDPSYNEQFF. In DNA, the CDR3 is TGTGCCAGCAACCTTTTGAGCGGGGGAGATCCCTCCTACAATGAGCAGTTCTTC.

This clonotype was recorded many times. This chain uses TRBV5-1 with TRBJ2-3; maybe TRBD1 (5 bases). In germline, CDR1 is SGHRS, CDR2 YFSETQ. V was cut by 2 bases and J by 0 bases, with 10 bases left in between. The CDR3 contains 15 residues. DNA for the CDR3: TGCGCCAGCAGCTTTTTACAGGCTAGCACAGATACGCAGTATTTT. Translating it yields CASSFLQASTDTQYF.

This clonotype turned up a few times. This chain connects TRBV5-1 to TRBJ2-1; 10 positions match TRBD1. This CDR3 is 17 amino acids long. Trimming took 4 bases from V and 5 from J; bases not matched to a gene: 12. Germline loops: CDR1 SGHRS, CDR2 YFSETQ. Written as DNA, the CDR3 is TGCGCCAGCAGCCTATCGAACGACAGGGGGCGGAACAATGAGCAGTTCTTC. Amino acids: CASSLSNDRGRNNEQFF.

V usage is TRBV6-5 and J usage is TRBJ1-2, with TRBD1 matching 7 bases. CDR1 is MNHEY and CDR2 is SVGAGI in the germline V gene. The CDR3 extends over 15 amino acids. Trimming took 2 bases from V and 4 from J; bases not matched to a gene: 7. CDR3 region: CASSYPGTAFYGYTF. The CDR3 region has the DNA TGTGCCAGCAGTTACCCCGGGACAGCCTTCTATGGCTACACCTTC.

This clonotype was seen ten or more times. The CDR3 DNA is TGCAGTGCTAGGGGAGGGGTCAATGAGCAGTTCTTC. It specifies CSARGGVNEQFF. This sequence joins TRBV20-1 and TRBJ2-1, with 7 bases aligning to TRBD2. The CDR3 consists of 12 residues. Losses at the gene ends were 3 bases for V and 6 bases for J; bases not matched to a gene: 2. The germline gives CDR1 DFQATT, CDR2 SNEGSKA (reference sequence).

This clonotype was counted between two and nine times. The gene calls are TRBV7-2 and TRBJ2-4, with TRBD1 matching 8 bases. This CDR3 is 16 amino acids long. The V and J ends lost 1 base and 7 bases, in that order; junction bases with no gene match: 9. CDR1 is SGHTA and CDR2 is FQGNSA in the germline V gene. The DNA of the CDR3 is TGTGCCAGCAGCTTAGGGCTATCCAGACAGGGGAACATTCAGTACTTC. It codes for CASSLGLSRQGNIQYF.

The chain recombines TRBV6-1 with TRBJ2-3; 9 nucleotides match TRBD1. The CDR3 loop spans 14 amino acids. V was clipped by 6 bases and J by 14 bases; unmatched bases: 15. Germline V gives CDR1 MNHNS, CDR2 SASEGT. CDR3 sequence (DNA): TGTGCCAGCAGAGAAACAGGGGGCTCCCTCCTGTGGTATTTT. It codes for CASRETGGSLLWYF.

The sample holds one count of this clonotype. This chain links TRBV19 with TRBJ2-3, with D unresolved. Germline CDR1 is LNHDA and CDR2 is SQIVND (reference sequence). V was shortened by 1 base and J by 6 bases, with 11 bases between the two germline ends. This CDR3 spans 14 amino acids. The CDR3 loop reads CASSIALVGDTQYF. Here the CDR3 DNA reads TGTGCCAGTAGTATAGCCCTGGTTGGGGATACGCAGTATTTT.

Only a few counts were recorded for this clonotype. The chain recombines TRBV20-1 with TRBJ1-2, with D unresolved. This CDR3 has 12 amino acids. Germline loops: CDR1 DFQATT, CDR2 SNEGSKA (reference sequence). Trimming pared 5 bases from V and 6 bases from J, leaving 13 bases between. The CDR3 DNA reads TGCAGTGCTGAGAGATTCGGTAATGGCTACACCTTC. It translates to CSAERFGNGYTF.

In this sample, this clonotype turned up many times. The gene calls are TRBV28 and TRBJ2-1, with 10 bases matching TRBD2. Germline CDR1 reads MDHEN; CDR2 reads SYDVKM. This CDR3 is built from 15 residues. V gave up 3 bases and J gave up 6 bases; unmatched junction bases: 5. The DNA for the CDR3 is TGTGCCAGCAGTTTCTTAGCGGGGGGACGCAATGAGCAGTTCTTC. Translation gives CASSFLAGGRNEQFF.

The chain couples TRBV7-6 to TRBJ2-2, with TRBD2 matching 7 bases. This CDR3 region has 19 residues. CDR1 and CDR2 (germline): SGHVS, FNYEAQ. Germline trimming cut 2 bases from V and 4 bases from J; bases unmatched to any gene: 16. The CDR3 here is CASSLSFPGLLYGTGELFF. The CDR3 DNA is TGTGCCAGCAGCTTATCCTTTCCGGGACTACTCTATGGCACCGGGGAGCTGTTTTTT.

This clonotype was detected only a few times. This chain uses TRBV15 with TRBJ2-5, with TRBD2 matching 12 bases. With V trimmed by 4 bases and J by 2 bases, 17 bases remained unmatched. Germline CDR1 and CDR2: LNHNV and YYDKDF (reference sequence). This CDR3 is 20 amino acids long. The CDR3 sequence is CATSTVTGTSGLGGQETQYF. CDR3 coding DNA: TGTGCCACCAGCACCGTGACAGGGACTAGCGGGTTAGGAGGGCAAGAGACCCAGTACTTC.

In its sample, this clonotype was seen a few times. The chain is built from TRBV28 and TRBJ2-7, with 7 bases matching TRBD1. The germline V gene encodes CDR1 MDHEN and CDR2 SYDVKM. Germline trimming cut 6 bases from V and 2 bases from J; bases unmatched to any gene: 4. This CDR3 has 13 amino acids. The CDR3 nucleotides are TGTGCCAGCAGACCCGGGACAGCCTACGAGCAGTACTTC. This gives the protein CASRPGTAYEQYF.

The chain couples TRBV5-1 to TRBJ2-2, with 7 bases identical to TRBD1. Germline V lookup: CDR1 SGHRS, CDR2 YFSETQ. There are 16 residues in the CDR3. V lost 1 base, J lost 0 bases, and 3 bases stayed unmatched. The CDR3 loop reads CASSLWDSSNTGELFF. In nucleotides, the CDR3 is TGCGCCAGCAGCTTGTGGGACAGCTCGAACACCGGGGAGCTGTTTTTT.

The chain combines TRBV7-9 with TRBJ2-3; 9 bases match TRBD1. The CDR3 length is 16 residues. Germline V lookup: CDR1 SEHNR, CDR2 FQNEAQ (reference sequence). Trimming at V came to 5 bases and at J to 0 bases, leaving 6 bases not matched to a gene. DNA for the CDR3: TGTGCCAGCAGCCCTCGGACAGGGGAGAGCACAGATACGCAGTATTTT. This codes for CASSPRTGESTDTQYF.

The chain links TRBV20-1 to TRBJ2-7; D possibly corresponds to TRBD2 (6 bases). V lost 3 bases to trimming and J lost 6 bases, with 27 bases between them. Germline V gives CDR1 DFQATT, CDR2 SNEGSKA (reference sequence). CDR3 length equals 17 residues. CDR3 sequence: CSASGVIGGQISGEQYF. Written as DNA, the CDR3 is TGCAGTGCTAGTGGGGTAATAGGAGGGCAAATCTCCGGCGAGCAGTACTTC.

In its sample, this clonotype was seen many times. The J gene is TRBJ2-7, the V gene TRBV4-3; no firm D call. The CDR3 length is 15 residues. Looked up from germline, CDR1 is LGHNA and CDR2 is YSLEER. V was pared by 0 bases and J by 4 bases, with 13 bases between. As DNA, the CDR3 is TGCGCCAGCAGCCAAGATTGGGCTCCATTATACGAGCAGTACTTC. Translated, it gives CASSQDWAPLYEQYF.

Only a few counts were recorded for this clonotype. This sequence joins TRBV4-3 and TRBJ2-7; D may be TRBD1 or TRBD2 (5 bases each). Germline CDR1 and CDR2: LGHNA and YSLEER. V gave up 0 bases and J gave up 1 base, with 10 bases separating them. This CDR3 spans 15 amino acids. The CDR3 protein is CASSQDWGSSYEQYF. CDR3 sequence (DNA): TGCGCCAGCAGCCAAGATTGGGGGTCGTCCTACGAGCAGTACTTC.